This T cell receptor beta chain was identified in a study of T cell responses to AZD1222 COVID-19 vaccine. Measured with immunoSEQ multiplex PCR; TCRdb has only the in-frame clones, and not every one. This table holds 80,000 to 100,000 clones, about 86% found once. With 3 bases clipped from V and 7 bases from J, the junction kept 7 bases outside the gene matches. This CDR3 region has 14 residues. CDR1 is LGHDT and CDR2 is YNNKEL in the germline V gene (reference sequence). The sequence came from an adult in good health. The sequencing used peripheral blood, collected on day 0 of AZD1222 vaccination. This chain links TRBV3-1 (or the pseudogene TRBV3-2) with TRBJ2-3, with 7 positions matching TRBD1. The CDR3: CASSHGDRTHTQYF. The CDR3 DNA is TGTGCCAGCAGCCATGGGGACAGAACCCATACGCAGTATTTT.